This record concerns one T cell receptor beta chain sequence. The antigen is not known. Mouse gene names and germline throughout. The CDR3 is cut off 1 residue early in the read; its end comes from the germline J gene. This table comes from immunoSEQ multiplex PCR, and its TCRdb copy is limited to in-frame clones, with some not included. Among about 50,000 clones listed, nearly 75% were seen once. These data originate in a study of tissue T cells after allogeneic stem cell transplantation. Study outcomes and limitations: Sampling depth was limited, and the cohort was small and clinically varied. Some tissue clones might be persisting host cells; their alloreactivity or antigen specificity was not determined.

V lost 6 bases and J 3 bases, leaving 7 bases between the germline ends. This CDR3 has 11 amino acids. Germline loops: CDR1 FNHDT, CDR2 SITEND (reference sequence). The source is a pool of C57BL/6 mice in good health. Specimen: sorted cells pooled from one or two spleens. This rearrangement joins TRBV19 to TRBJ2-7; TRBD1 is a possible D gene (5 bases). The sequenced CDR3 bases are TGTGCCAGCACACAGGACTATGAACAGTAC. As protein: CASTQDYEQY. The whole CDR3 is CASTQDYEQYF.